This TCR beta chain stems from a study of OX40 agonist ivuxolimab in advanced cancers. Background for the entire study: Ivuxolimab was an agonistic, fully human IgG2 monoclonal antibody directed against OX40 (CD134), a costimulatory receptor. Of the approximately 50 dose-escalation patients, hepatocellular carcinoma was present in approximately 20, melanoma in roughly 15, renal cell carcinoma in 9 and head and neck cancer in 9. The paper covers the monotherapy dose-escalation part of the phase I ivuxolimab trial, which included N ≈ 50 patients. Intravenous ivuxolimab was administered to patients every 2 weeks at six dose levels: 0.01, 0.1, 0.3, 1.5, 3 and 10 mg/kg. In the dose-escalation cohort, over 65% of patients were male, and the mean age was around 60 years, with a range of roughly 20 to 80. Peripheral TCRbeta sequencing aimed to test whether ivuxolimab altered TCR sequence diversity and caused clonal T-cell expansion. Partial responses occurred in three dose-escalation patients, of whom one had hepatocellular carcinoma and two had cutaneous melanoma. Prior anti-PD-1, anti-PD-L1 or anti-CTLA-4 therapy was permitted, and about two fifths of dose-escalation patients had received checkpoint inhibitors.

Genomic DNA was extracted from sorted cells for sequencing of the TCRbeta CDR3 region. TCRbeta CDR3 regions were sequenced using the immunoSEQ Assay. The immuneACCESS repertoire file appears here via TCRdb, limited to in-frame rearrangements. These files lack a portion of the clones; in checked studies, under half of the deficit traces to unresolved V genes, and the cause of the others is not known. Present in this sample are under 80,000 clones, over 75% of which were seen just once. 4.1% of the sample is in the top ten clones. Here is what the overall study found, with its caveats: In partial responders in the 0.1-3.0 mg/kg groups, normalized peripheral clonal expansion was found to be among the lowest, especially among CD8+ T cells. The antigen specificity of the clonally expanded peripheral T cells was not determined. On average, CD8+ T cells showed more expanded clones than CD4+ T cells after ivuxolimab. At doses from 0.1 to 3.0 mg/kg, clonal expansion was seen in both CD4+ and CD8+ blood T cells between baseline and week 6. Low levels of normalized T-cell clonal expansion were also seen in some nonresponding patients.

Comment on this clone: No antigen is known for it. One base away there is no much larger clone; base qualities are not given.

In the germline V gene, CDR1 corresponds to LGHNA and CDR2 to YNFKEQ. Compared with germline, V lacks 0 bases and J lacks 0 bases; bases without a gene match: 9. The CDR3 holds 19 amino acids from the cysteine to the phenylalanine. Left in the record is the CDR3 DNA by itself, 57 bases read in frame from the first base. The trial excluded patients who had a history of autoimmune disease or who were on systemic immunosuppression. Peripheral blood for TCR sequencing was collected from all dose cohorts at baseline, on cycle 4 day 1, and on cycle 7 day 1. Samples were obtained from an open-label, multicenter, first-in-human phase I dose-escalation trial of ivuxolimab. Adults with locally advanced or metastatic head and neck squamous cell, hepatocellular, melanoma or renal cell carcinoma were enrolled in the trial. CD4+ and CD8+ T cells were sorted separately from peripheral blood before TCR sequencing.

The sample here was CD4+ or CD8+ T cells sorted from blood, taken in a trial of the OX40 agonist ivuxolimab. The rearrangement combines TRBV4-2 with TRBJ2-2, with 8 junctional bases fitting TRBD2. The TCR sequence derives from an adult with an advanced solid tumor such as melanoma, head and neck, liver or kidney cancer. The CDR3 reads CASSQDLAGMSSNTGELFF. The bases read TGTGCCAGCAGCCAAGATCTAGCGGGTATGTCGTCGAACACCGGGGAGCTGTTTTTT.